This TCR beta chain was found in a study of T cells in Graves' hyperthyroidism and ophthalmopathy (dated by TCRdb to between 2019 and 2020). About the study as a whole: Peripheral blood samples were taken at the time of initial diagnosis, prior to any treatment. TCR Vbeta CDR3 sequencing of 120 to 150 peripheral blood samples (approximately 44 ophthalmopathy, under 80 hyperthyroidism and approximately 17 progressor patients) is reported in the paper. After sampling, hyperthyroidism patients received methimazole starting at 30 mg daily, and ophthalmopathy patients received high-dose intravenous methylprednisolone. For training and testing, the 100 or so patients in the discovery cohort were randomly divided in a 7:3 ratio. A discovery cohort of around 98 patients, 43 with Graves' ophthalmopathy and about 60 with stable Graves' hyperthyroidism, was used to find distinguishing TCR V-J signatures. Prospective prediction of ophthalmopathy was tested in an independent validation cohort of fewer than 20 hyperthyroidism patients and 15 to 17 patients who later progressed to ophthalmopathy. The study also compared thyroid tissue and blood T-cell repertoires from 5 to 7 Graves' hyperthyroidism patients. The full study reports these points: No statistical method was used to set the sample size in advance, and investigators knew the group allocation. Most expanded thyroid clonotypes (frequency above 0.001) were also found in blood, which suggests that blood repertoires may mirror thyroid immune responses. In cross-validation, a model built on a 13 V-J signature told ophthalmopathy apart from stable hyperthyroidism with less than 90% sensitivity and about 81% specificity, and in testing the same model reached 80%/75%. In validation, the model predicted progression to ophthalmopathy with 55% to 71% sensitivity and 72% to 85% specificity, a median of approximately 6.7 months before onset.

The TCR beta CDR3 regions were amplified from RNA transcripts. A first-round RT-PCR of the TCR CDR3 used the HTBI primer set with the Qiagen OneStep RT-PCR kit. Libraries were constructed in a second round of multiplex PCR, after which size selection and purification were performed. Paired-end sequencing of the libraries was performed with 100 bp reads on an Illumina HiSeq2000. As for the authors' bioinformatics: SOAPnuke was used to process the raw data, removing reads that contained adapters or uncalled bases, had a mean Phred below 15, or lacked an exact match to the constant primer or identifier. COPE v1.2.5 was used to merge the high-quality paired reads, and each unique nucleotide sequence was defined as a clonotype. Clonotypes were aligned to IMGT TRBV, TRBD and TRBJ reference segments using MiTCR v1.1. The analysis included only V-J combinations with a frequency above 0.0001, which together covered around 99% of the repertoires. The TCS score was defined as F50 (clonal expansion) divided by E x V (chaos), with BLOSUM62-based TCRdist calculated between CDR3 peptides within each V-J. Welch's t-statistics and random forest reduced 514 V-J features to under 15, which were used in a naive Bayes classifier (R e1071). TCRdb reprocessing: public reads trimmed at Q25 with fastp, clones called with MiXCR, in-frame beta chains kept. All rows with the same CDR3 protein become a single entry with the most common DNA and genes. The V and J calls here are based on TCRdb, not the publication. For this sample the table gives approximately 300,000 distinct CDR3 sequences, of which roughly 15% were detected only once. The biggest ten clones account for approximately 35% of the sample.

Stable Graves' hyperthyroidism was defined as no progression to ophthalmopathy during 18 months of follow-up. Hyperthyroidism patients were newly diagnosed, had a disease duration of under 2 months, and were aged 18 to 65 years. Exclusion was applied to patients with uncontrolled infections, other autoimmune diseases, pregnancy or lactation. Diagnoses were established on the basis of clinical symptoms, serum thyroxine and TRAb, thyroid ultrasound, and orbital computed tomography. PBMCs were isolated from more than 9 ml of fresh peripheral blood by Ficoll-Paque density gradient centrifugation. Total RNA was extracted with Trizol reagent, and quality was checked on an Agilent 2100 Bioanalyzer. Trimming removed 2 bases from V and 5 bases from J, leaving 13 bases between the germline ends. The CDR3 spans 15 residues, from the cysteine through the phenylalanine. Only the CDR3 DNA is retained, 45 bases long and in frame from the first base. The germline V gene sets CDR1 to SGHVS and CDR2 to FQNEAQ.

The sample holds many counts of this clonotype. There is no known antigen for this receptor. Qualities for individual bases were not recorded, and no much larger clone is one base off. The V and J segments used are TRBV7-8 and TRBJ2-1; no D gene can be assigned with confidence. Sequenced input: blood. The sequence came from a man aged 25-45 years with Graves' hyperthyroidism. The nucleotide sequence is TGTGCCAGCAGCTTACTCGGCAGAGAAAACAATGAGCAGTTCTTC. This is translated as CASSLLGRENNEQFF.